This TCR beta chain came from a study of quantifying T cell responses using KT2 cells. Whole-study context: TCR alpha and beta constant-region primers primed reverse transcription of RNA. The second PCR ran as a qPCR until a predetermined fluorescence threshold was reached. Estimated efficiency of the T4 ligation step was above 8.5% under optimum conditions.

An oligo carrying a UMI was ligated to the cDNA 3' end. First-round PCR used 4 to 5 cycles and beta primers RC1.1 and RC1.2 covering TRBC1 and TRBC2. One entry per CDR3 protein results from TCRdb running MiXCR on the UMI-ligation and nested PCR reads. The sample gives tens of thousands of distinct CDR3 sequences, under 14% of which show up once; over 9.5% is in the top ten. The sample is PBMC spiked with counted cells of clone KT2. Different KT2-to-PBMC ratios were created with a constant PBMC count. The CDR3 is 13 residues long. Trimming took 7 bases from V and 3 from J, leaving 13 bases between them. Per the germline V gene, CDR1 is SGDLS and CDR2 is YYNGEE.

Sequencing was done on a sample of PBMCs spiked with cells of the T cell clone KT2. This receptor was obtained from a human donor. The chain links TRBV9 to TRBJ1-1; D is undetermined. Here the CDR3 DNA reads TGTGCCAGCTCCGCCAGAGTATACACTGAAGCTTTCTTT. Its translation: CASSARVYTEAFF.